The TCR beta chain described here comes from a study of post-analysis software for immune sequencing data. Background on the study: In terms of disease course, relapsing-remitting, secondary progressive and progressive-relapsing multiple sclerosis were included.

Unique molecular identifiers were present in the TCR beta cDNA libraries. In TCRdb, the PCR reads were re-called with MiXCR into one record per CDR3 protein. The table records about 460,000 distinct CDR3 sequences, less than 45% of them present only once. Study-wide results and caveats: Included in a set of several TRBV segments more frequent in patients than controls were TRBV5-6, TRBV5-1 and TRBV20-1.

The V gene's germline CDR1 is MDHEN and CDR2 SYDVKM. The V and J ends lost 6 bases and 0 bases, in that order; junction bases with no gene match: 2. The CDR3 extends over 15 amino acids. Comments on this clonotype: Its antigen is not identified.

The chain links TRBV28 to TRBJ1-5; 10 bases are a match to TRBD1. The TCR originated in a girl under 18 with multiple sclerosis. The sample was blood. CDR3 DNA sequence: TGTGCCAGCAGCTGGGACAGGGGTAGCAATCAGCCCCAGCATTTT. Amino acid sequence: CASSWDRGSNQPQHF.